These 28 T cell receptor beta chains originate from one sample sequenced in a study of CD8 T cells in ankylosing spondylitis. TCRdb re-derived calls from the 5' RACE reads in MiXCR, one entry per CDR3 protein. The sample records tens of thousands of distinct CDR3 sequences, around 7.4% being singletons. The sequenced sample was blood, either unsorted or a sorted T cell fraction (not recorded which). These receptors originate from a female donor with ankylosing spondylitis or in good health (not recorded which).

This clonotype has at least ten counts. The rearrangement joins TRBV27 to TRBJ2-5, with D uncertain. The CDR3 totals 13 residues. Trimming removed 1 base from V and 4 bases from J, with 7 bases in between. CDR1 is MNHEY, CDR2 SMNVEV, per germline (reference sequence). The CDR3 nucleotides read TGTGCCAGCAGTTTATTCCCCTTAGAGACCCAGTACTTC. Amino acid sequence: CASSLFPLETQYF.

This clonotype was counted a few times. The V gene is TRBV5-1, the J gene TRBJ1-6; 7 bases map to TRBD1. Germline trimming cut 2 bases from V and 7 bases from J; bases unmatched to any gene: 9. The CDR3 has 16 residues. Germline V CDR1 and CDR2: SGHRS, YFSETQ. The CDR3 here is CASSLGGTAENSPLHF. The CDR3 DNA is TGCGCCAGCAGCTTAGGAGGGACAGCTGAGAATTCACCCCTCCACTTT.

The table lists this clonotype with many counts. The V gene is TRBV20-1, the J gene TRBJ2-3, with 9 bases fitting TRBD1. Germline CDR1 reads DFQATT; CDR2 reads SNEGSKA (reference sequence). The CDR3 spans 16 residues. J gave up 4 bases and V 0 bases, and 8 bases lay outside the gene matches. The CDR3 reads CSARDIGGTGPDTQYF. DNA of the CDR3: TGCAGTGCTAGAGATATTGGGGGGACAGGGCCAGATACGCAGTATTTT.

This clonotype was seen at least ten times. The CDR3 loop reads CSVEDPATTLKETQYF. In DNA form, the CDR3 reads TGCAGCGTTGAAGATCCAGCGACCACTCTCAAAGAGACCCAGTACTTC. The chain carries TRBV29-1 and TRBJ2-5; no firm D call. This CDR3 has 16 amino acids. From germline, CDR1 is SQVTM and CDR2 ANQGSEA. V was clipped by 0 bases and J by 3 bases, with 17 bases between them.

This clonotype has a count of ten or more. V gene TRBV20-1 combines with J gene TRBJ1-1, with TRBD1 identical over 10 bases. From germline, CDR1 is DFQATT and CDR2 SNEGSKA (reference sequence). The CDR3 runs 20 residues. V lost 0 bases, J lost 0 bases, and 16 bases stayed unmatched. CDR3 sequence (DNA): TGCAGTGCTAGAGACGCATCCGGGACAGGGGAAGGGTCGGTGAACACTGAAGCTTTCTTT. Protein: CSARDASGTGEGSVNTEAFF.

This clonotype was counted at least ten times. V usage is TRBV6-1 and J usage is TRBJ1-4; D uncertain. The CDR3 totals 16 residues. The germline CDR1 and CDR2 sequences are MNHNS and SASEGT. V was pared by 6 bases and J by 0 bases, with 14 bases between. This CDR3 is CASRPSNHPTNEKLFF. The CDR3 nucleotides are TGTGCCAGCAGACCCTCGAACCATCCAACTAATGAAAAACTGTTTTTT.

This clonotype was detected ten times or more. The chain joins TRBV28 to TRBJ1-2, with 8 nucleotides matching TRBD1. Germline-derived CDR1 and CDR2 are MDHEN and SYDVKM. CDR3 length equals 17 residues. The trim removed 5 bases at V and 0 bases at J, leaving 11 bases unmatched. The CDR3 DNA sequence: TGTGCCAGCAGTCGCCAGCCGGGACAGGTGACTAACTATGGCTACACCTTC. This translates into CASSRQPGQVTNYGYTF.

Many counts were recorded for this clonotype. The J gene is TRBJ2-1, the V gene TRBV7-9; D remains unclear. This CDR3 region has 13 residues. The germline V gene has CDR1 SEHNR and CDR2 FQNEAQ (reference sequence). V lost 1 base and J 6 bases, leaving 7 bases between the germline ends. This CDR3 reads CASSLDWSNEQFF. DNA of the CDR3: TGTGCCAGCAGCTTAGATTGGAGCAATGAGCAGTTCTTC.

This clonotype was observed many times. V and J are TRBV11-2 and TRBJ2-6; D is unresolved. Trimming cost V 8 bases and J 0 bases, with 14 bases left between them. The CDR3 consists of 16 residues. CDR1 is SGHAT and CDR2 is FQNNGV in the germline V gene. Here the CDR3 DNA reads TGTGCCAGCTCCCTGGGTAGTAACTCTGGGGCCAACGTCCTGACTTTC. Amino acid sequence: CASSLGSNSGANVLTF.

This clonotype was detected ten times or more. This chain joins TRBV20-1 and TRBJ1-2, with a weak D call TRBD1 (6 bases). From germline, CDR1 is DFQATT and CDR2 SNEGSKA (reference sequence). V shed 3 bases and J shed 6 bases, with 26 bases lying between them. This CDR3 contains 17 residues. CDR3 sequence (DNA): TGCAGTGCTAGGGATGTTTGGAGGGCAGGGGATATCGATGGCTACACCTTC. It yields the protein CSARDVWRAGDIDGYTF.

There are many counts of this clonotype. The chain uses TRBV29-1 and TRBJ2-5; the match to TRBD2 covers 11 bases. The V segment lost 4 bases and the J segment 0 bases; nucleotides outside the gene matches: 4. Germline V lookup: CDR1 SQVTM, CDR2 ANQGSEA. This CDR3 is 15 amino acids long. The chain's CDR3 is CSVVTSGRNQETQYF. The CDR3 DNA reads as TGCAGCGTTGTTACTAGCGGGAGAAACCAAGAGACCCAGTACTTC.

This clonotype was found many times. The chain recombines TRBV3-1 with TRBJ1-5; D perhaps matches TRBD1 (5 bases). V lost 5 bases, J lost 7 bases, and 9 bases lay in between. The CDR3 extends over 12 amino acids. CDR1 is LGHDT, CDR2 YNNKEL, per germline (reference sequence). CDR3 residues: CASSYNRQPQHF. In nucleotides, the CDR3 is TGTGCCAGCAGCTATAACAGGCAGCCCCAGCATTTT.

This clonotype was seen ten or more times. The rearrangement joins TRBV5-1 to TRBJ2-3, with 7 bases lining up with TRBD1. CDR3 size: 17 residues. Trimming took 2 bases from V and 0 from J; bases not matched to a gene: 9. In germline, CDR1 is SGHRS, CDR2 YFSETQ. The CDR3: CASSFRDRRNSTDTQYF. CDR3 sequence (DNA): TGCGCCAGCAGCTTCCGGGACAGACGAAATAGCACAGATACGCAGTATTTT. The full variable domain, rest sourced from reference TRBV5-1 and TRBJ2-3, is KAGVTQTPRYLIKTRGQQVTLSCSPISGHRSVSWYQQTPGQGLQFLFEYFSETQRNKGNFPGRFSGRQFSNSRSEMNVSTLELGDSALYLCASSFRDRRNSTDTQYFGPGTRLTVL.

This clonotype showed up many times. The CDR3 protein is CASSPPGTGSANEKLFF. The CDR3 DNA follows: TGTGCCAGCAGCCCCCCCGGGACAGGGAGCGCTAATGAAAAACTGTTTTTT. V usage is TRBV9 and J usage is TRBJ1-4; 9 nucleotides align to TRBD1. V dropped 4 bases and J dropped 3; count of bases not matched to a gene: 10. The germline CDR1 and CDR2 sequences are SGDLS and YYNGEE. CDR3 length equals 17 residues.

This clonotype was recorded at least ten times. CDR3 bases: TGCAGTGCTAGCCCTTCCGGCGCCTACGAGCAGTACGTC. It specifies CSASPSGAYEQYV. V and J are TRBV20-1 and TRBJ2-7; D unresolved. The CDR3 length is 13 residues. Germline V lookup: CDR1 DFQATT, CDR2 SNEGSKA (reference sequence). The ends were cut back, 3 bases at V and 2 bases at J, with 11 bases in the middle.

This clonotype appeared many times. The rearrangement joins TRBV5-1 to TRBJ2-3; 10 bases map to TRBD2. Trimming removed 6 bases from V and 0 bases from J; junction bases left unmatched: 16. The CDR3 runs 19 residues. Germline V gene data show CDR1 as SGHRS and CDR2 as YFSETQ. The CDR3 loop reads CASTGTSGEVRASTDTQYF. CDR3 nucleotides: TGCGCCAGCACCGGTACTAGCGGGGAAGTCAGAGCTAGCACAGATACGCAGTATTTT. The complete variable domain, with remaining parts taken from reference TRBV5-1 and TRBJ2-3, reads KAGVTQTPRYLIKTRGQQVTLSCSPISGHRSVSWYQQTPGQGLQFLFEYFSETQRNKGNFPGRFSGRQFSNSRSEMNVSTLELGDSALYLCASTGTSGEVRASTDTQYFGPGTRLTVL.

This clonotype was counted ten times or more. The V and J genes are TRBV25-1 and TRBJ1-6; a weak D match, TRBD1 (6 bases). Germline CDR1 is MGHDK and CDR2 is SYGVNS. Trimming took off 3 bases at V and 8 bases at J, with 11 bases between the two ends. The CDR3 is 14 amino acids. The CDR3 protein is CASSEDGGDSPLHF. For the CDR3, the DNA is TGTGCCAGCAGTGAGGACGGGGGCGATTCACCCCTCCACTTT.

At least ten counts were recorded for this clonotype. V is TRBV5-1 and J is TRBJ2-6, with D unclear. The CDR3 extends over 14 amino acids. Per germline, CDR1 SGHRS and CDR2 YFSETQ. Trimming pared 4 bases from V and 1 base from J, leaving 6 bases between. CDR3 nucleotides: TGCGCCAGCAGCCAGGATTCTGGGGCCAACGTCCTGACTTTC. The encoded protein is CASSQDSGANVLTF.

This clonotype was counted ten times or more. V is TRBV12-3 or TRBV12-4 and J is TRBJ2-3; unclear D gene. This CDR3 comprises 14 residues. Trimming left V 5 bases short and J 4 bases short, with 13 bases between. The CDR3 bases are TGTGCCAGCAGTACTCTCCCCCCCCCAGATACGCAGTATTTT. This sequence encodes CASSTLPPPDTQYF.

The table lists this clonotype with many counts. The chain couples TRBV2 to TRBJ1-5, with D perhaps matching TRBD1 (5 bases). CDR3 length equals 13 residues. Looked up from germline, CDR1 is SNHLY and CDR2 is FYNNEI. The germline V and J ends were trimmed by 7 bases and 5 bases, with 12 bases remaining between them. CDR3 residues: CASTLLGDQPQHF. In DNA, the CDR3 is TGTGCCAGCACTTTATTGGGGGATCAGCCCCAGCATTTT.

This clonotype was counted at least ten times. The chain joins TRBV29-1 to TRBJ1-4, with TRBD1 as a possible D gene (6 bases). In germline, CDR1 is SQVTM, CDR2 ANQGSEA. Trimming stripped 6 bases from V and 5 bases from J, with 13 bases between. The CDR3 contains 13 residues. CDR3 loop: CSVKTGPNEKLFF. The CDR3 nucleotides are TGCAGCGTAAAGACAGGCCCGAATGAAAAACTGTTTTTT.

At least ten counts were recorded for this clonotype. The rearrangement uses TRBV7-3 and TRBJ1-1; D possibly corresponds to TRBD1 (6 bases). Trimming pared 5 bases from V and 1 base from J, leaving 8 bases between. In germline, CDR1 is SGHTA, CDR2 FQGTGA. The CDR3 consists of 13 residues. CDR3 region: CASSMTGNTEAFF. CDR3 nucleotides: TGTGCCAGCAGCATGACAGGGAACACTGAAGCTTTCTTT.

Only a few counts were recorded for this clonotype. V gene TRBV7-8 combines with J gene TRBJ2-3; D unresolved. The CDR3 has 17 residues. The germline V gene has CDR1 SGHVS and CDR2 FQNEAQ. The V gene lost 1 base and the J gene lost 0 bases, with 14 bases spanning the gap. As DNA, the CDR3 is TGTGCCAGCAGCTTAGGGGCAGTCCCACTTAGCACAGATACGCAGTATTTT. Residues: CASSLGAVPLSTDTQYF.

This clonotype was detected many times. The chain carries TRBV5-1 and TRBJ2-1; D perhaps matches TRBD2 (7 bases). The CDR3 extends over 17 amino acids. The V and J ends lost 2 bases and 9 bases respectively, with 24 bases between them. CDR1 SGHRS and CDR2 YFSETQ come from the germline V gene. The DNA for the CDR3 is TGCGCCAGCAGCTTAGGGGGGGGGGCCCCGTTGTTGCTTGAGCAGTTCTTC. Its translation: CASSLGGGAPLLLEQFF.

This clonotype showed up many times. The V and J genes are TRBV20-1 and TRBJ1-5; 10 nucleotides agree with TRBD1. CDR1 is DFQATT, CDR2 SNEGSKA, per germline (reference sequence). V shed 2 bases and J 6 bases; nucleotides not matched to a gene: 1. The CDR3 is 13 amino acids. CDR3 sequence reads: CSARRTGGQPQHF. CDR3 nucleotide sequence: TGCAGTGCTAGAAGGACAGGGGGTCAGCCCCAGCATTTT.

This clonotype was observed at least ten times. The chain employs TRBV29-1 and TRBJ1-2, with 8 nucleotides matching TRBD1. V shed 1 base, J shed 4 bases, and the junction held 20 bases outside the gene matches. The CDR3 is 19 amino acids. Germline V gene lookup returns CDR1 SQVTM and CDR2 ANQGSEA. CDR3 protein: CSVEVTMGLGQGRGYGYTF. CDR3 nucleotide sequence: TGCAGCGTTGAAGTGACGATGGGGCTAGGACAGGGAAGGGGCTATGGCTACACCTTC.

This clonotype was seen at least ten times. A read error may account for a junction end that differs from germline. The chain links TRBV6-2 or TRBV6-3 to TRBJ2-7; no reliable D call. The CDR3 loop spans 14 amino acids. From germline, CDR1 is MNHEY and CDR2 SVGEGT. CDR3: CASSYSTGRSSQNF. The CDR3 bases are TGTGCCAGCAGTTACTCGACGGGTCGAAGTTCTCAAAACTTC.

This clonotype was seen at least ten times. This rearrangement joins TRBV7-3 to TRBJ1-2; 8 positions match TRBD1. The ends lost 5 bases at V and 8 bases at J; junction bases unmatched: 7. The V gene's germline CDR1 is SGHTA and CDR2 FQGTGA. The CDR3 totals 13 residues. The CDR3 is CASSELTGVGYTF. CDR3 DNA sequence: TGTGCCAGCAGCGAACTGACAGGGGTCGGCTACACCTTC.